The T cell receptor beta chain under discussion was sequenced for a study of cytomegalovirus exposure and HLA in healthy donors. Study-wide background: A preliminary data release comprised approximately 85 million unique TCRs obtained from HLA-typed donors.

The PCR contained 60 Vbeta and 13 Jbeta primers. Assay: immunoSEQ multiplex PCR; the TCRdb copy retains only in-frame clones and omits some. Its listing shows 100,000 to 150,000 clones. Germline trimming cut 0 bases from V and 5 bases from J; bases unmatched to any gene: 3. CDR1 is LNHNV and CDR2 is YYDKDF in the germline V gene (reference sequence). The length of the CDR3 is 14 residues. Study conclusions and caveats: According to an earlier analysis, most TCR beta V segments yielded productive rearrangements about 87% or about 30% of the time. Some highly shared sequence variants likely arose as a pipeline artifact.

As to this clone: Its target is not known.

Sequencing was carried out using PBMCs. The chain links TRBV15 to TRBJ1-2; TRBD1 agrees at 7 bases. This sequence was found in a man younger than 30 in good health and CMV-seronegative. For the CDR3, the DNA is TGTGCCACCAGCAGAGACAGGGGGGATTATGGCTACACCTTC. Translated, it gives CATSRDRGDYGYTF.